This T cell receptor beta chain was recorded in a study of technical replicates of blood from four donors. CDR1 is SEHNR, CDR2 FQNEAQ, per germline (reference sequence). The CDR3 sequence is 17 residues long. V lost 5 bases, J lost 0 bases, and 13 bases stayed unmatched. Profiled with immunoSEQ multiplex PCR; TCRdb holds only in-frame clones, not every one. The top ten hold roughly 0.26% of the sample, which has tens of thousands of clones, 90% to 95% seen once. The receptor's source is a human donor in good health. Sequenced: T cells isolated from PBMCs. This rearrangement joins TRBV7-9 to TRBJ2-7, with TRBD1 matching over 7 bases. The DNA of the CDR3 is TGTGCCAGCAGCCCCATTCCCCAACAGGGGCTCTCCTACGAGCAGTACTTC. Translated: CASSPIPQQGLSYEQYF.